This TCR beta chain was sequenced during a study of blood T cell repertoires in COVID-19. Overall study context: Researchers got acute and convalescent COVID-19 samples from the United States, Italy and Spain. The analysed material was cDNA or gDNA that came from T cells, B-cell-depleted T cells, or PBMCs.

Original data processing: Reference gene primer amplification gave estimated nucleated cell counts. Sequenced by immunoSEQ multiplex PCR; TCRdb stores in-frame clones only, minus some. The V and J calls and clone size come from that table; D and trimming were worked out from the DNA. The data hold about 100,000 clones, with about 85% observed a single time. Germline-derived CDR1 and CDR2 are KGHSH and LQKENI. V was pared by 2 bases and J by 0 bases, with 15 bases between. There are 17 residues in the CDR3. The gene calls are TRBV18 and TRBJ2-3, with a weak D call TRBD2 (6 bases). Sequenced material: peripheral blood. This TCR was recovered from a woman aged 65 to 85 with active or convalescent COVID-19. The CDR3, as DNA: TGTGCCAGCTCACCAATTAGCGGATCCTCTAGCACAGATACGCAGTATTTT. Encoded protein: CASSPISGSSSTDTQYF.